Sequencing of this T cell receptor beta chain was carried out in a study of CD8 T cells in ankylosing spondylitis. TCRdb ran MiXCR on the 5' RACE reads and lists one entry per CDR3 protein. The table has fewer than 400,000 distinct CDR3 sequences, about 14% seen once. After removal of 0 bases from V and 6 bases from J, the junction contained 4 bases not matched to a gene. The germline V gene encodes CDR1 SGHRS and CDR2 YFSETQ. The CDR3 has 14 residues. This clonotype was counted only a few times. This receptor was identified in a male donor with ankylosing spondylitis or in good health (not recorded which). Input material: blood, either unsorted or a sorted T cell fraction (not recorded which). V usage is TRBV5-1 and J usage is TRBJ1-1, with 8 bases lining up with TRBD1. The CDR3 DNA sequence: TGCGCCAGCAGCTTGGGCGGCAGGGGGCCTGAAGCTTTCTTT. Protein sequence: CASSLGGRGPEAFF.